These T cell receptor beta chains were read from a single sample in a study of Tregs in tolerant kidney transplant recipients. The table came from immunoSEQ multiplex PCR; TCRdb's copy has only in-frame clones and leaves some out. This sample carries about 240,000 clones, 80% to 85% of them seen once, and the ten largest clones take around 0.68%. Source material: CD4+ T cells from blood. Source of these receptors: a human donor in good health. Each CDR3 is given with its conserved first and last residue. A D gene is named only where the DNA matches it firmly. Rows may omit the clone size; those that give it use once, few, many or a size class.

>-|TRBV10-3|TRBD2|TRBJ2-3
CAISAVIAGVPSGTDTQYF
TGTGCCATCAGTGCGGTTATAGCGGGGGTACCCTCAGGGACAGATACGCAGTATTTT
>-|TRBV6-1|-|TRBJ1-1
CASSEAGAYQTEAFF
TGTGCCAGCAGTGAGGCAGGGGCCTACCAAACTGAAGCTTTCTTT
>-|TRBV18|-|TRBJ2-3
CASSPPINRVDTQYF
TGTGCCAGCTCACCACCAATTAACAGGGTTGATACGCAGTATTTT
>-|TRBV5-4|-|TRBJ2-7
CASSLNIREPYEQYF
TGTGCCAGCAGCTTGAATATTAGGGAACCCTACGAGCAGTACTTC
>-|TRBV28|-|TRBJ2-7
CASSLYSPPYEQYF
TGTGCCAGCAGTTTATACAGCCCTCCCTACGAGCAGTACTTC
>-|TRBV7-8|-|TRBJ2-7
CASSEAGTGSSYEQYF
TGTGCCAGCAGCGAAGCCGGGACCGGGAGCTCCTACGAGCAGTACTTC
>-|TRBV5-4|TRBD2|TRBJ2-1
CASSDWASGINEQFF
TGTGCCAGCAGCGACTGGGCTAGCGGGATCAATGAGCAGTTCTTC
>-|TRBV6-1|TRBD1|TRBJ1-4
CASSVTGRDEKLFF
TGTGCCAGCAGTGTGACAGGGAGGGATGAAAAACTGTTTTTT
>once|TRBV18|-|TRBJ2-5
CASSPLEGGETQYF
TGTGCCAGCTCACCACTCGAGGGGGGCGAGACCCAGTACTTC
>-|TRBV18|TRBD1|TRBJ1-5
CASSQGTGDQPQHF
TGTGCCAGCTCACAAGGGACAGGGGATCAGCCCCAGCATTTT
>-|TRBV9|TRBD1|TRBJ1-5
CASSTTGGGDQPQHF
TGTGCCAGCAGCACCACAGGGGGTGGGGATCAGCCCCAGCATTTT
>-|TRBV19|-|TRBJ2-7
CASSIYGNYEQYF
TGTGCCAGTAGTATCTACGGAAATTACGAGCAGTACTTC
>once|TRBV13|TRBD1|TRBJ1-1
CASSPDRAADTEAFF
TGTGCCAGCAGCCCCGACAGGGCCGCGGACACTGAAGCTTTCTTT
>-|TRBV6-6|-|TRBJ2-1
CASSYSKRWEESFF
TGTGCCAGCAGTTACTCGAAAAGGTGGGAGGAATCGTTCTTC
>-|TRBV15|-|TRBJ1-2
CATSRDLTDYGYTF
TGTGCCACCAGCAGAGACCTAACGGACTATGGCTACACCTTC
>few|TRBV5-5|-|TRBJ1-1
CASSRYYQDRNTEAFF
TGTGCCAGCAGCCGTTACTACCAGGACAGAAACACTGAAGCTTTCTTT
>-|TRBV30|TRBD1|TRBJ2-1
CAWSPKGQSSYNEQFF
TGTGCCTGGAGTCCCAAGGGACAGAGCTCCTACAATGAGCAGTTCTTC
>-|TRBV5-1|-|TRBJ1-6
CASSSQGSSYNSPLHF
TGCGCCAGCAGCTCGCAGGGGAGCTCCTATAATTCACCCCTCCACTTT
>once|TRBV29-1|-|TRBJ2-7
CSVGSYEQYF
TGCAGCGTTGGTTCGTACGAGCAGTACTTC
>-|TRBV7-3|TRBD1|TRBJ2-1
CASSPRTGDRYNEQFF
TGTGCCAGCAGCCCCCGGACAGGGGACCGCTACAATGAGCAGTTCTTC
>-|TRBV5-1|-|TRBJ1-3
CASSLGGSGNTIYF
TGCGCCAGCAGCTTGGGGGGCTCTGGAAACACCATATATTTT
>-|TRBV29-1|TRBD1|TRBJ2-3
CSVDKGQGSDTQYF
TGCAGCGTTGATAAGGGACAGGGTTCAGATACGCAGTATTTT
>-|TRBV10-1|-|TRBJ2-7
CASSPFGRGAESYEQYF
TGCGCCAGCAGCCCTTTCGGCAGGGGTGCTGAGTCCTACGAGCAGTACTTC
>-|TRBV29-1|-|TRBJ2-5
CSVAAQGLREETQYF
TGCAGCGTTGCAGCCCAGGGGCTCCGGGAAGAGACCCAGTACTTC
>few|TRBV19|-|TRBJ1-1
CASSKDTGIPMNTEAFF
TGTGCCAGTAGTAAAGACACAGGGATCCCTATGAACACTGAAGCTTTCTTT
>-|TRBV5-1|-|TRBJ1-1
CASSLGVRKNTEAFF
TGCGCCAGCAGCTTGGGGGTCAGGAAGAACACTGAAGCTTTCTTT
>-|TRBV19|TRBD1|TRBJ2-7
CASSPRQGDAHEQYF
TGTGCCAGTAGTCCACGACAGGGAGACGCCCACGAGCAGTACTTC
>once|TRBV7-9|-|TRBJ2-7
CASSLRQGSEQYF
TGTGCCAGCAGCTTGAGGCAGGGGAGCGAGCAGTACTTC
>-|TRBV7-9|TRBD1|TRBJ1-2
CASSSWTGRDGYTF
TGTGCCAGCAGCTCCTGGACAGGGCGGGATGGCTACACCTTC
>-|TRBV27|-|TRBJ1-2
CASSETNNYGYTF
TGTGCCAGCAGTGAGACTAATAACTATGGCTACACCTTC
>-|TRBV18|TRBD1|TRBJ1-6
CASSQGQGAVGSPLHF
TGTGCCAGCTCACAGGGACAGGGGGCGGTTGGTTCACCCCTCCACTTT
>-|TRBV6-5|TRBD2|TRBJ2-5
CASTDGAGRVKTQYF
TGTGCCAGCACCGACGGCGCAGGGAGGGTGAAGACCCAGTACTTC
>-|TRBV5-1|-|TRBJ2-5
CASSSKRLQGSETQYF
TGCGCCAGCAGCTCGAAAAGGCTACAGGGTTCAGAGACCCAGTACTTC
>-|TRBV27|-|TRBJ2-7
CASSGGGYSSYEQYF
TGTGCCAGCTCAGGGGGGGGGTATTCCTCCTACGAGCAGTACTTC
>-|TRBV12-5|TRBD1|TRBJ1-4
CASGPTGQANEKLFF
TGTGCTAGTGGTCCGACGGGACAGGCTAATGAAAAACTGTTTTTT
>-|TRBV6-6|TRBD2|TRBJ2-7
CASSYQTSGTYEQYF
TGTGCCAGCAGTTACCAAACTAGCGGGACCTACGAGCAGTACTTC
>-|TRBV7-2|-|TRBJ1-6
CASSLMTGSRFNSPLHF
TGTGCCAGCAGCTTAATGACAGGTTCCCGGTTCAATTCACCCCTCCACTTT
>-|TRBV6-5|-|TRBJ1-2
CASSGRLGGYTF
TGTGCCAGCAGTGGGAGGCTGGGCGGCTACACCTTC
>-|TRBV7-9|-|TRBJ2-3
CASSSWTSTDTQYF
TGTGCCAGCAGCTCCTGGACAAGCACAGATACGCAGTATTTT
>once|TRBV7-8|-|TRBJ2-5
CASSSNRETQYF
TGTGCCAGCAGCTCCAACAGGGAGACCCAGTACTTC